A single T cell receptor beta chain is shown here with its context. Its antigen remains undetermined. No quality values exist for individual bases; no much larger clone is one base distant. The record originates from a study of blood T cells in healthy people across ages (dated by TCRdb to 2015 to 2017). Background on the whole study: Template switching captured roughly one uniquely barcoded TCR beta cDNA molecule per two T cells in model experiments. For two donors (one aged 18 to 29 and one aged 80 or older), the study analyzed two additional independent replicas of 1 million unique cDNA reads from the same blood draw. Using deep sequencing normalized with unique cDNA molecular identifiers, the study measured how TCR beta repertoire diversity changes with age. The donors were split into four age groups: young (average 16 years), middle-aged (around 37), aged (about 56) and long-lived (under 90). To avoid experimental bias, donors of different ages were randomly spread across the sequencing lanes.

Between the V and J ends, shortened by 4 bases and 0 bases respectively, the junction contains 10 bases. The germline V gene specifies SGHRS as CDR1 and YFSETQ as CDR2. The CDR3 goes from the cysteine to the phenylalanine over 14 residues. This entry keeps only the CDR3 DNA: 42 bases, framed from base 1. Libraries were built with 5' RACE. Reads for this sample came from an Illumina HiSeq 2500. A second about 7 to 12 cycle PCR used a sample-barcoded 5' primer and a J-beta primer mix. Each TCR beta cDNA molecule received a unique molecular identifier from a template-switch 5' adaptor carrying 12 random nucleotides. Each sample yielded at least 2.5 million CDR3-containing paired-end reads. All of the RNA was converted into first-strand cDNA using the Mint cDNA synthesis kit, with a TRBC-specific oligonucleotide serving as the primer. After uracil-DNA glycosylase treatment, a first 18-cycle PCR used universal primers M1SS and BC2_uni_R on all cDNA. The original methods were these. Normalization of each sample was performed by random selection of 1 million high-quality reads, each carrying a distinct molecular identifier. Instead of being binned into consensus sequences, reads with shared molecular identifiers were discarded. MiTCR, set to a Q25 quality threshold and the strictest error-elimination algorithm, was used for CDR3 identification, clonotype clustering and error correction. A nonparametric unseen species model with Euler transformation was used to estimate a lower bound on total TCR beta diversity. TCRdb reprocessed the public reads (quality trimming at Q25 with fastp, clone calling with MiXCR) and kept in-frame beta chains. Every distinct CDR3 protein forms one entry, paired with its most common genes and DNA. The V and J calls were determined by TCRdb, not by the authors. The sample table shows 1.5 million to 2 million distinct CDR3 sequences, and around 50% are seen once. Around 2.1% of the sample rests with the top ten.

The donors were roughly 38 Caucasian individuals from Russia, aged 6 to 90 years, who were systemically healthy. Roughly 9 milliliters of peripheral blood were drawn from each donor into EDTA-treated Vacutainer tubes. Ficoll-Paque density-gradient centrifugation was used to isolate PBMCs, with at least 6 million obtained per sample. Total RNA was extracted from PBMCs with Trizol reagent, with at least 6 micrograms obtained per sample. The percentages of naive CD45RAhigh/CD27high T cells were determined by flow cytometry on a PBMC aliquot from every donor. The paper's findings and limits, for the study overall: Compared with the aged group, more naive CD4+ T cells, fewer expanded clones and increased TCR diversity were shown by the long-lived group, suggesting age selection. A strong correlation was found between observed TCR beta diversity and the percentage of naive T cells measured by flow cytometry. Observed TCR beta diversity per million T cells fell roughly linearly with age, and a significant reduction was already apparent by age roughly 40. The CMV infection status of donors was not known, potentially confounding age-related changes in expanded clonotypes. Estimates of total diversity based on one million sequenced T cells were considered lower bounds and underestimates. Since profiling was done on bulk unsorted PBMCs, naive and antigen-experienced compartments could not be conclusively compared.

The chain uses TRBV5-1 and TRBJ2-5; the D segment cannot be called with confidence. The specimen was blood. This clonotype originated in a woman aged 40 to 50 in good health. The CDR3 here reads CASSARANQETQYF. The nucleotides are TGCGCCAGCAGCGCACGGGCCAACCAAGAGACCCAGTACTTC.